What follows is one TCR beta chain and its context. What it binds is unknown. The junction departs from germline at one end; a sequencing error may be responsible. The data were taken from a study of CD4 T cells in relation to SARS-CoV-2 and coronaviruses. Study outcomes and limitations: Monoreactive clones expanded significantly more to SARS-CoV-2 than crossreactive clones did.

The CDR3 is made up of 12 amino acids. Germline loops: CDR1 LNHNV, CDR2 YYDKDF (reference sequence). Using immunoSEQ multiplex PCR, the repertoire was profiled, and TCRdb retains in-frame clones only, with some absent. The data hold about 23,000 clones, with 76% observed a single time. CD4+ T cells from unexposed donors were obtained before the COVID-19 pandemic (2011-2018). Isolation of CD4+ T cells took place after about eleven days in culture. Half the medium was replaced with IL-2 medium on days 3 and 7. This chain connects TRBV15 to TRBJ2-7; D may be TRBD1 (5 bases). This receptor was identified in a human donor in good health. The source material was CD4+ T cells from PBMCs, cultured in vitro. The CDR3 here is CATSRDGAAREF. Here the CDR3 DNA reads TGTGCCACCAGCAGAGATGGGGCGGCCCGCGAGTTC. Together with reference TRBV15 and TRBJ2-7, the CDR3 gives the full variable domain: DAMVIQNPRYQVTQFGKPVTLSCSQTLNHNVMYWYQQKSSQAPKLLFHYYDKDFNNEADTPDNFQSRRPNTSFCFLDIRSPGLGDTAMYLCATSRDGAAREFGPGTRLTVT.